The following is a T cell receptor beta chain sequence with its context. Its antigen remains unidentified. Per germline, CDR1 SGHAT and CDR2 FQNNGV. This CDR3 is built from 15 residues. Trimming at V came to 5 bases and at J to 5 bases, leaving 8 bases not matched to a gene. This specimen comes from a study of T cell responses to AZD1222 COVID-19 vaccine. Study conclusions and caveats: The reported proportion of spike-specific TCRs targeting unmutated variant regions was nearly half.

Produced via immunoSEQ multiplex PCR; TCRdb's table is partial and in-frame only. The profile shows around 80,000 clones, 70% to 90% of them singletons. The rearrangement uses TRBV11-2 and TRBJ2-5; 10 bases align to TRBD1. This clonotype was sampled from an adult who received the AZD1222 COVID-19 vaccine. This specimen was peripheral blood, taken 28 days after the second AZD1222 dose. The CDR3, as DNA: TGTGCCAGCAGCCTCGGGACAGGGGAGACGGAGACCCAGTACTTC. Residues: CASSLGTGETETQYF.